The 27 T cell receptor beta chains below all came from one sample that was sequenced in a study of CD8+ T cells in alopecia areata. cDNA serving as the sequencing template came from extracted, reverse transcribed RNA. Assay: immunoSEQ multiplex PCR; the TCRdb copy retains only in-frame clones and omits some. The data contain 250,000 to 350,000 clones, about 60% of them singletons. The treatment denotes: oral pan-JAK inhibitor, 5-10 mg twice daily. Here the sequenced sample was CD4+ T cells sorted from blood, taken at approximately week 52, from a patient treated with tofacitinib. The receptors were sampled from a human donor with alopecia areata.

Only one count was recorded for this clone. CDR3 sequence: CASTPLPLGTEAFF. In DNA, the CDR3 is TGTGCCAGCACCCCACTCCCCCTTGGGACTGAAGCTTTCTTT. The rearrangement joins TRBV27 to TRBJ1-1; D not certain. Germline-derived CDR1 and CDR2 are MNHEY and SMNVEV (reference sequence). Deletions cut 7 bases from V and 5 bases from J, with 17 bases between. CDR3 size: 14 residues.

The chain uses TRBV2 and TRBJ1-5; TRBD1 aligns across 7 bases. The CDR3 extends over 15 amino acids. The junction had 2 bases not matched to a gene; V was cut back by 3 bases and J by 0 bases. The germline V gene encodes CDR1 SNHLY and CDR2 FYNNEI. For the CDR3, the DNA is TGTGCCAGCAGTGAGGGGACAGATAGCAATCAGCCCCAGCATTTT. This codes for CASSEGTDSNQPQHF.

The chain recombines TRBV6-5 with TRBJ1-2; possibly TRBD1 for D (6 bases). V lost 2 bases and J 6 bases, leaving 13 bases between the germline ends. In germline, CDR1 is MNHEY, CDR2 SVGAGI. The CDR3 has 14 residues. CDR3 nucleotide sequence: TGTGCCAGCAGTTACACGACCAGGGGCCATGGCTACACCTTC. This translates into CASSYTTRGHGYTF.

The genes are TRBV9 and TRBJ1-2; D gene unclear. CDR3 length: 13 amino acids. Germline V gene sequence: CDR1 SGDLS, CDR2 YYNGEE. V was clipped by 3 bases and J by 5 bases, with 11 bases between them. Written as DNA, the CDR3 is TGTGCCAGCAGCGCCTTCGATGGGTATGGCTACACCTTC. This encodes CASSAFDGYGYTF.

This clone was detected once. This chain connects TRBV30 to TRBJ2-3; 8 positions match TRBD2. Germline trimming cut 4 bases from V and 4 bases from J; bases unmatched to any gene: 4. Germline CDR1 and CDR2: GTSNPN and SVGIG (reference sequence). The CDR3 is 13 amino acids. CDR3 nucleotide sequence: TGTGCCTGGACCCAGACTAGCGCAGATACGCAGTATTTT. Translating gives CAWTQTSADTQYF.

V usage is TRBV5-4 and J usage is TRBJ1-1, with D perhaps TRBD1 (6 bases). Germline CDR1 reads SGHNT; CDR2 reads YYREEE (reference sequence). V was cut by 6 bases and J by 1 base, with 10 bases left in between. The CDR3 has 13 amino acids. The CDR3 DNA reads TGTGCCAGCAAGCTGGACAGGAACACTGAAGCTTTCTTT. Protein: CASKLDRNTEAFF.

The genes are TRBV18 and TRBJ2-3; D not certain. The CDR3 covers 16 residues. Between the trimmed V and J ends, which lost 3 bases and 4 bases, there was a span of 17 bases. Germline V lookup: CDR1 KGHSH, CDR2 LQKENI. CDR3 residues: CASSPWAGEVPDTQYF. The DNA for the CDR3 is TGTGCCAGCTCACCCTGGGCCGGAGAAGTGCCAGATACGCAGTATTTT.

This clone was observed a few times. The rearrangement links TRBV6-4 to TRBJ2-2, with 13 bases fitting TRBD2. The V gene's germline CDR1 is MRHNA and CDR2 SNTAGT. This CDR3 contains 14 residues. V lost 8 bases, J lost 5 bases, and 2 bases stayed unmatched. The CDR3 is CASRTSGGTGELFF. The DNA of the CDR3 is TGTGCCAGCCGGACTAGCGGGGGAACCGGGGAGCTGTTTTTT.

This clone was detected a few times. The genes are TRBV19 and TRBJ1-2, with D tentatively TRBD1 (6 bases). Germline CDR1 is LNHDA and CDR2 is SQIVND (reference sequence). This CDR3 comprises 15 residues. V dropped 3 bases and J dropped 0 bases, with 11 bases sitting between them. The CDR3 reads CASSIQGPPNYGYTF. The CDR3 DNA reads TGTGCCAGTAGTATCCAGGGGCCCCCTAACTATGGCTACACCTTC.

On this clone: The same CDR3 arises from other DNA sequences in this sample as well. The chain employs TRBV30 and TRBJ1-5, with 8 bases that match TRBD1. The ends lost 3 bases at V and 4 bases at J; junction bases unmatched: 2. This CDR3 region has 13 residues. Germline lookup yields CDR1 GTSNPN and CDR2 SVGIG (reference sequence). The CDR3 coding sequence is TGTGCCTGGAGAGGACAGGGTAATCAGCCCCAGCATTTT. This gives the protein CAWRGQGNQPQHF.

V is TRBV11-2 and J is TRBJ1-6, with 11 bases that match TRBD1. V shed 1 base, J shed 9 bases, and the junction held 2 bases outside the gene matches. Germline CDR1 reads SGHAT; CDR2 reads FQNNGV. This CDR3 is 15 amino acids long. The CDR3 DNA sequence: TGTGCCAGCAGCTTAGGGACAGGGGGCATTTCACCCCTCCACTTT. This sequence encodes CASSLGTGGISPLHF.

The chain carries TRBV1 and TRBJ2-5. TRBV1 is recorded as a pseudogene. This CDR3 is built from 10 residues. As DNA, the CDR3 is TGCACCAGCTCCAAGGAGACCCAGTACTTC. Translating gives CTSSKETQYF.

This chain connects TRBV27 to TRBJ2-3, with D possibly being TRBD2 (5 bases). V shed 3 bases and J shed 2 bases, with 9 bases lying between them. The CDR3 runs 14 residues. The V gene's germline CDR1 is MNHEY and CDR2 SMNVEV (reference sequence). CDR3 nucleotides: TGTGCCAGCAGTTTCACGGGGTTCACAGATACGCAGTATTTT. Its protein product is CASSFTGFTDTQYF.

The sample holds a few counts of this clone. The V and J genes are TRBV30 and TRBJ2-3; D not certain. Trimming took off 3 bases at V and 5 bases at J, with 6 bases between the two ends. This CDR3 contains 11 residues. The germline V gene has CDR1 GTSNPN and CDR2 SVGIG (reference sequence). The CDR3 sequence: CAWRAEDTQYF. CDR3 DNA sequence: TGTGCCTGGAGGGCGGAAGATACGCAGTATTTT.

The table lists this clone with a count of one. This same CDR3 is encoded by further DNA sequences in the sample. The chain recombines TRBV7-3 with TRBJ1-1; D not certain. Germline V gene lookup returns CDR1 SGHTA and CDR2 FQGTGA. This CDR3 contains 13 residues. V was trimmed by 4 bases and J by 0 bases, leaving 6 bases between them. CDR3 residues: CASSSTLNTEAFF. As DNA, the CDR3 is TGTGCCAGCAGCTCGACTTTGAACACTGAAGCTTTCTTT.

The rearrangement links TRBV5-1 to TRBJ1-5; D uncertain. In germline, CDR1 is SGHRS, CDR2 YFSETQ. With 0 bases removed from V and 1 base from J, the gap between germline ends came to 2 bases. The CDR3 totals 13 residues. The CDR3 protein is CASSLDSNQPQHF. The CDR3, as DNA: TGCGCCAGCAGCTTGGACAGCAATCAGCCCCAGCATTTT.

The gene calls are TRBV29-1 and TRBJ2-1; 9 bases are a match to TRBD2. V lost 4 bases and J lost 7; bases outside the gene matches: 14. In germline, CDR1 is SQVTM, CDR2 ANQGSEA. The CDR3 is 16 residues long. CDR3 residues: CSVGNVGGGARNEQFF. The DNA for the CDR3 is TGCAGCGTTGGAAACGTCGGCGGGGGGGCCCGAAATGAGCAGTTCTTC.

The V and J genes are TRBV29-1 and TRBJ2-5; no definite D call. The CDR3 loop spans 13 amino acids. With 7 bases removed from V and 0 bases from J, the gap between germline ends came to 12 bases. Germline CDR1 and CDR2: SQVTM and ANQGSEA. The CDR3 nucleotides read TGCAGCGGGACCTCCCGGGACCAAGAGACCCAGTACTTC. As protein: CSGTSRDQETQYF.

By share, this clone ranks as medium-sized (0.01 to 0.1%). The genes are TRBV19 and TRBJ2-2; a possible D gene is TRBD2 (7 bases). Germline values: CDR1 LNHDA, CDR2 SQIVND (reference sequence). There are 14 residues in the CDR3. The V and J ends lost 11 bases and 4 bases respectively, with 17 bases between them. The CDR3 loop is CASRGPPSTGELFF. Here the CDR3 DNA reads TGTGCCTCGCGGGGGCCGCCCAGCACCGGGGAGCTGTTTTTT. Drawing the rest from reference TRBV19 and TRBJ2-2, the complete variable domain is DGGITQSPKYLFRKEGQNVTLSCEQNLNHDAMYWYRQDPGQGLRLIYYSQIVNDFQKGDIAEGYSVSREKKESFPLTVTSAQKNPTAFYLCASRGPPSTGELFFGEGSRLTVL.

The CDR3 coding sequence is TGTGCCAGCTCACTCGGGGACAGGGGTTCACCCCTCCACTTT. It translates to CASSLGDRGSPLHF. V and J are TRBV9 and TRBJ1-6; 10 nucleotides align to TRBD1. The CDR3 spans 14 residues. J was trimmed by 9 bases and V by 7 bases; bases with no gene match: 7. The germline gives CDR1 SGDLS, CDR2 YYNGEE.

The gene calls are TRBV30 and TRBJ2-3; TRBD2 might be the D (5 bases). Between the trimmed V and J ends, which lost 1 base and 2 bases, there was a span of 13 bases. The CDR3 totals 15 residues. The germline CDR1 and CDR2 sequences are GTSNPN and SVGIG (reference sequence). The CDR3 DNA reads TGTGCCTGGAGTGGCGAGGGTGGGAACACAGATACGCAGTATTTT. Translation gives CAWSGEGGNTDTQYF.

Only a few counts were recorded for this clone. The chain links TRBV19 to TRBJ2-3; D possibly corresponds to TRBD2 (6 bases). The CDR3 is 15 amino acids. CDR1 and CDR2 from the germline V gene are LNHDA and SQIVND (reference sequence). Between the trimmed V and J ends, which lost 6 bases and 2 bases, there was a span of 15 bases. The CDR3 DNA sequence: TGTGCCAGTAGAGCCCGGGGGTCAATCACAGATACGCAGTATTTT. This codes for CASRARGSITDTQYF.

The V gene is TRBV4-3, the J gene TRBJ2-3; D may be TRBD1 (5 bases). V was clipped by 2 bases and J by 0 bases, with 15 bases between them. The germline gives CDR1 LGHNA, CDR2 YSLEER. The CDR3 consists of 17 residues. For the CDR3, the DNA is TGCGCCAGCAGCCAATCCTCGGCGCAGGGAAGCACAGATACGCAGTATTTT. As protein: CASSQSSAQGSTDTQYF.

This clone has just a few counts. The rearrangement joins TRBV19 to TRBJ2-1; D not resolved. This CDR3 is built from 11 residues. V was shortened by 6 bases and J by 6 bases, with 6 bases between the two germline ends. Germline values: CDR1 LNHDA, CDR2 SQIVND (reference sequence). CDR3 sequence reads: CASRRSNEQFF. CDR3 DNA sequence: TGTGCCAGTAGGCGGTCCAATGAGCAGTTCTTC.

The chain couples TRBV7-9 to TRBJ1-6; D is undetermined. The germline V gene has CDR1 SEHNR and CDR2 FQNEAQ (reference sequence). The CDR3 covers 12 residues. V was trimmed by 5 bases and J by 15 bases, leaving 14 bases between them. The DNA of the CDR3 is TGTGCCAGCAGCCCCCTAACCGGTCTCCTCCACTTT. Amino acids: CASSPLTGLLHF.

This sequence joins TRBV7-2 and TRBJ2-7; 13 bases line up with TRBD2. Unmatched junction bases numbered 3, after V lost 1 base and J lost 6 bases. The CDR3 is made up of 15 amino acids. Germline CDR1 reads SGHTA; CDR2 reads FQGNSA. The CDR3 is CASSLVTSGGFEQYF. The CDR3 DNA reads TGTGCCAGCAGCTTAGTGACTAGCGGGGGGTTCGAGCAGTACTTC.

The chain recombines TRBV29-1 with TRBJ2-3, with 8 bases aligning to TRBD2. Germline V gene lookup returns CDR1 SQVTM and CDR2 ANQGSEA. With 6 bases clipped from V and 5 bases from J, the junction kept 10 bases outside the gene matches. The CDR3 extends over 14 amino acids. This chain's CDR3 is CSVRKSGGEDTQYF. CDR3 in DNA: TGCAGCGTAAGGAAAAGCGGGGGAGAAGATACGCAGTATTTT.